This T cell receptor beta chain was retrieved from a study of blood T cells in healthy people across ages. Germline CDR1 reads MGHDK; CDR2 reads SYGVNS. V lost 2 bases and J lost 2, with 19 bases in between. The CDR3 spans 18 residues. It was with a sample-barcoded 5' primer and a J-beta primer mix that a second PCR of roughly 6 to 12 cycles was run. With 12 random nucleotides, a template-switch adaptor tagged each individual cDNA molecule. TCRdb passed the 5' RACE reads through MiXCR, listing each CDR3 protein once. Of over 750,000 distinct CDR3 sequences in the sample, 25% were seen once. These data also featured in a second study, about T cells of mothers and their children.

This clonotype was sampled from a boy between 5 and 17 years old in good health. This rearrangement joins TRBV25-1 to TRBJ2-1; tentatively, D is TRBD2 (5 bases). Sequences were obtained from blood. CDR3 DNA sequence: TGTGCCAGCAGTGAAAGTTATGGACGAAGCGGAGCCTACAATGAGCAGTTCTTC. It yields the protein CASSESYGRSGAYNEQFF.